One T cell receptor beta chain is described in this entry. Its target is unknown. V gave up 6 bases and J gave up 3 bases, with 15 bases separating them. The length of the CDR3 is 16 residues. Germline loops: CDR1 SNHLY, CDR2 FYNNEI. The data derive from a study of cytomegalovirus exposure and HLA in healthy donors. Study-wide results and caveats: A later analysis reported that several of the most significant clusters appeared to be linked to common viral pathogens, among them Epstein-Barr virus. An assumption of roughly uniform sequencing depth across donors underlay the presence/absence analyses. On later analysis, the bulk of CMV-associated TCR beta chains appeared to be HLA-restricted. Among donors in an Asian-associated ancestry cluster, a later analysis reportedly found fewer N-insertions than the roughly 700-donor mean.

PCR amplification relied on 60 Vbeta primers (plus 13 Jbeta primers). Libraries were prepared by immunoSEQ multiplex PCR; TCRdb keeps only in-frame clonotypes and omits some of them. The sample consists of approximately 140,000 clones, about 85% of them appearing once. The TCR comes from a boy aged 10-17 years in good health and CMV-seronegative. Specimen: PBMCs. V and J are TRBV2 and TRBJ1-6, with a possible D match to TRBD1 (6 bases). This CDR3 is CASSAEGQNYNSPLHF. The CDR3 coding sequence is TGTGCCAGCAGCGCAGAAGGACAGAACTATAATTCACCCCTCCACTTT. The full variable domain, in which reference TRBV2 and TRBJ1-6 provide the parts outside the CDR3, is EPEVTQTPSHQVTQMGQEVILRCVPISNHLYFYWYRQILGQKVEFLVSFYNNEISEKSEIFDDQFSVERPDGSNFTLKIRSTKLEDSAMYFCASSAEGQNYNSPLHFGNGTRLTVT.